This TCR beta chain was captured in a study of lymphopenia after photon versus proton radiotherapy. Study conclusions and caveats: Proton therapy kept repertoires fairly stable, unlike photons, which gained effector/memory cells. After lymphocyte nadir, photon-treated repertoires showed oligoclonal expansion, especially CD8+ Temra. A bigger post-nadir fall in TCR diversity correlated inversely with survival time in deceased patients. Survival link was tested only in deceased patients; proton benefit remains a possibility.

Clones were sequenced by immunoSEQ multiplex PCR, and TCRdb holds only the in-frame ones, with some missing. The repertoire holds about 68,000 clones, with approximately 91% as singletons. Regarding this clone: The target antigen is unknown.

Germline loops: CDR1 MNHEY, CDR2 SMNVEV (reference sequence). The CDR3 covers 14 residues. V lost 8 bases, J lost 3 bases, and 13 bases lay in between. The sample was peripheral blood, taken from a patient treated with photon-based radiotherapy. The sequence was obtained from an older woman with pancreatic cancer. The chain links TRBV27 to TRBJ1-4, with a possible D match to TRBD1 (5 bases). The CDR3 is CASRETDSNEKLFF. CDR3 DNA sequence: TGTGCCAGCCGGGAGACAGACTCTAATGAAAAACTGTTTTTT.